What follows are 16 T cell receptor beta chains derived from one specimen sequenced in a study of shared clonotypes between healthy human individuals. Using immunoSEQ multiplex PCR, the repertoire was profiled, and TCRdb retains in-frame clones only, with some absent. The sample holds some 2.4 million clones, approximately 93% seen once. Sample: naive CD4+ T cells from PBMCs. As to subset: CD45RA+ positively selected. The receptors come from a man between 18 and 29 years old in good health. Some clones in this sample may be carry-over from other donors' samples.

The chain combines TRBV7-6 with TRBJ2-6; no definite D call. The V end lost 4 bases, the J end lost 0 bases, and 7 bases lay between the germline ends. This CDR3 region has 15 residues. Germline-derived CDR1 and CDR2 are SGHVS and FNYEAQ. The CDR3 DNA reads TGTGCCAGCAGCTCCCCGGGCTCTGGGGCCAACGTCCTGACTTTC. It is translated as CASSSPGSGANVLTF.

The V call is TRBV5-1, the J call TRBJ2-5, with 9 bases lining up with TRBD1. Germline CDR1 reads SGHRS; CDR2 reads YFSETQ. This CDR3 comprises 15 residues. J lost 2 bases, V lost 4 bases, and 6 bases had no gene match. The CDR3 loop reads CASSPGTGRQETQYF. The CDR3 bases are TGCGCCAGCAGCCCCGGGACAGGGAGACAAGAGACCCAGTACTTC. The complete variable domain, with remaining parts taken from reference TRBV5-1 and TRBJ2-5, reads KAGVTQTPRYLIKTRGQQVTLSCSPISGHRSVSWYQQTPGQGLQFLFEYFSETQRNKGNFPGRFSGRQFSNSRSEMNVSTLELGDSALYLCASSPGTGRQETQYFGPGTRLLVL.

V is TRBV28 and J is TRBJ1-2; maybe TRBD1 (5 bases). The V gene lost 0 bases and the J gene lost 9 bases, with 11 bases spanning the gap. Germline loops: CDR1 MDHEN, CDR2 SYDVKM. The CDR3 loop spans 13 amino acids. The CDR3 DNA sequence: TGTGCCAGCAGTTTATGGGGGGTTAAGAGCTACACCTTC. Translating it yields CASSLWGVKSYTF.

The genes are TRBV2 and TRBJ2-2; D may be TRBD1 (5 bases). Trimming removed 6 bases from V and 3 bases from J, with 11 bases in between. Per germline, CDR1 SNHLY and CDR2 FYNNEI. There are 14 residues in the CDR3. The CDR3 here is CASSRAVDTGELFF. The DNA for the CDR3 is TGTGCCAGCAGCAGGGCAGTTGACACCGGGGAGCTGTTTTTT.

This sequence joins TRBV7-2 and TRBJ2-3, with D perhaps assigned TRBD1 or TRBD2 (5 bases each). V shed 6 bases and J shed 0 bases, with 13 bases lying between them. Germline CDR1 reads SGHTA; CDR2 reads FQGNSA. There are 15 residues in the CDR3. In nucleotides, the CDR3 is TGTGCCAGCAGACGAGGTGAGGGGAGCACAGATACGCAGTATTTT. This gives the protein CASRRGEGSTDTQYF. The variable domain in full, completed from reference TRBV7-2 and TRBJ2-3, reads GAGVSQSPSNKVTEKGKDVELRCDPISGHTALYWYRQSLGQGLEFLIYFQGNSAPDKSGLPSDRFSAERTGGSVSTLTIQRTQQEDSAVYLCASRRGEGSTDTQYFGPGTRLTVL.

The chain carries TRBV29-1 and TRBJ2-5; 10 bases are shared with TRBD1. The last part of the DNA fits TRBJ2-7 better; the J call may be wrong. The germline CDR1 and CDR2 sequences are SQVTM and ANQGSEA. CDR3 length: 13 amino acids. In nucleotides, the CDR3 is TGCAGCGTCCGGGACAGGGGATTCTACGAGCAGTACTTC. This encodes CSVRDRGFYEQYF.

This clone occurred a few times. Other DNA sequences from this sample encode an identical CDR3 as well. V gene TRBV18 combines with J gene TRBJ2-3, with unresolved D. The CDR3 is 11 residues long. Trimming shortened V by 6 bases and J by 4 bases, and 5 bases separated the two germline ends. The V gene's germline CDR1 is KGHSH and CDR2 LQKENI. CDR3 DNA sequence: TGTGCCAGCTCCCCGTCAGATACGCAGTATTTT. Its protein product is CASSPSDTQYF.

This chain uses TRBV6-5 with TRBJ2-5, with a tentative D call TRBD1 (6 bases). CDR3 size: 15 residues. V gave up 2 bases and J gave up 2 bases, with 12 bases separating them. The V gene's germline CDR1 is MNHEY and CDR2 SVGAGI. CDR3 residues: CASSYVAGVQETQYF. CDR3 sequence (DNA): TGTGCCAGCAGTTACGTGGCAGGGGTACAAGAGACCCAGTACTTC.

The J gene is TRBJ1-4, the V gene TRBV7-6; D uncertain. CDR1 and CDR2 from the germline V gene are SGHVS and FNYEAQ. V shed 5 bases and J shed 8 bases, with 9 bases lying between them. The CDR3 runs 12 residues. CDR3 sequence (DNA): TGTGCCAGCAGCAAACTGGGGGAAAAACTGTTTTTT. Its translation is CASSKLGEKLFF.

The chain couples TRBV6-5 to TRBJ1-4; D is possibly TRBD1 (5 bases). The germline V gene has CDR1 MNHEY and CDR2 SVGAGI. V lost 5 bases to trimming and J lost 8 bases, with 12 bases between them. This CDR3 comprises 13 residues. CDR3 sequence reads: CASSRLGGEKLFF. The CDR3 coding sequence is TGTGCCAGCAGTCGCTTGGGGGGGGAAAAACTGTTTTTT.

The rearrangement links TRBV7-9 to TRBJ1-1; 7 bases agree with TRBD1. In germline, CDR1 is SEHNR, CDR2 FQNEAQ (reference sequence). The CDR3 length is 14 residues. V dropped 4 bases and J dropped 5; count of bases not matched to a gene: 7. The CDR3 region is CASSSSGGGTEAFF. The CDR3 bases are TGTGCCAGCAGCTCTTCAGGGGGTGGGACTGAAGCTTTCTTT.

The chain couples TRBV28 to TRBJ2-3; 8 bases are shared with TRBD2. This CDR3 has 17 amino acids. The V segment lost 7 bases and the J segment 4 bases; nucleotides outside the gene matches: 16. Looked up from germline, CDR1 is MDHEN and CDR2 is SYDVKM. This chain's CDR3 is CASTTGGRGANPDTQYF. CDR3 nucleotides: TGTGCCAGCACCACGGGGGGGCGAGGGGCTAACCCAGATACGCAGTATTTT.

This clone was picked up a small number of times. The chain joins TRBV30 to TRBJ1-1; tentative D call: TRBD1 (5 bases). The length of the CDR3 is 13 residues. Trimming pared 2 bases from V and 0 bases from J, leaving 7 bases between. Germline V CDR1 and CDR2: GTSNPN, SVGIG (reference sequence). CDR3 in amino acids: CAWSPDMNTEAFF. CDR3 coding DNA: TGTGCCTGGAGTCCGGACATGAACACTGAAGCTTTCTTT. Combining the CDR3 with reference TRBV30 and TRBJ1-1 gives the whole variable domain SQTIHQWPATLVQPVGSPLSLECTVEGTSNPNLYWYRQAAGRGLQLLFYSVGIGQISSEVPQNLSASRPQDRQFILSSKKLLLSDSGFYLCAWSPDMNTEAFFGQGTRLTVV.

The V call is TRBV11-2, the J call TRBJ2-7; perhaps TRBD1 as D (6 bases). Trimming pared 1 base from V and 4 bases from J, leaving 17 bases between. Germline V gene sequence: CDR1 SGHAT, CDR2 FQNNGV. The CDR3 is made up of 16 amino acids. The CDR3 DNA sequence: TGTGCCAGCAGCTTAGTGGGGTTGGGGGCGCAGTACGAGCAGTACTTC. This codes for CASSLVGLGAQYEQYF.

The rearrangement joins TRBV5-6 to TRBJ1-2, with 7 bases fitting TRBD1. The CDR3 sequence is 12 residues long. Germline CDR1 SGHDT, CDR2 YYEEEE. V lost 4 bases to trimming and J lost 5 bases; unmatched junction nucleotides: 2. This CDR3 is CASSQTGYGYTF. The CDR3 bases are TGTGCCAGCAGCCAGACAGGGTATGGCTACACCTTC.

J is TRBJ1-1 and V is TRBV7-2; a possible D gene is TRBD1 (5 bases). Germline loops: CDR1 SGHTA, CDR2 FQGNSA. The CDR3 is 14 residues long. V dropped 5 bases and J dropped 6 bases, with 16 bases sitting between them. In DNA, the CDR3 is TGTGCCAGCAGCCCCGCCCGACAGCTACCTGAAGCTTTCTTT. This sequence encodes CASSPARQLPEAFF.